What follows describes a single TCR beta chain. Its cognate antigen has yet to be identified. The record has no base qualities; no much larger clone is one base away. Participants in the prospective study were enrolled through a virtual design, were aged about 18 to 100 years, and lived in approximately 25 United States geographic areas. In the prospective study, participants were assigned to cohorts based on the clinical history participants reported in a screening survey and a study questionnaire. In the prospective study, whole blood, serum and a nasopharyngeal or oropharyngeal swab were collected from each participant by mobile phlebotomists. Prospective study participants could optionally give additional blood draws and questionnaires over a roughly two-month period. Prospective study blood samples were shipped either frozen or at room temperature before DNA extraction. The sample originates from a study of blood T cell repertoires in COVID-19 (dated by TCRdb to 2020 to 2021). Notes on the research overall: Samples from collaborators originated in the United States, Italy and Spain and spanned both the acute and convalescent phases of COVID-19. The prospective study material was composed of cDNA or gDNA derived from T cells, B-cell-depleted T cells, or PBMCs. Deeply sampled blood TCRbeta repertoires from subjects exposed to, actively infected with, or recovered from COVID-19 were included in the dataset. The repertoires were released in a freely available public database meant as a resource for research on the immune response to SARS-CoV-2. The samples were drawn from two sources: the first 160 participants of the ongoing ImmuneRACE study, and 950 to 1,500 subjects contributed by 6 global collaborators. Sample metadata almost always included a de-identified subject ID, COVID-19 status, age in years and sex. HLA class I and class II types, where available, came from metadata supplied by the sample provider rather than from assay-based typing.

On the study overall, not on this receptor specifically: How much clinical and demographic metadata was included differed by source and by participant, and the metadata was provided uncurated.

TCRbeta CDR3 regions were amplified from genomic DNA using the immunoSEQ Assay, a bias-controlled multiplex PCR. The original pipeline was this. Within the assay, amplification of reference gene primers was used to estimate how many nucleated cells each sample contained. To quantify the absolute abundance of each unique TCRbeta CDR3 rearrangement, sequence reads were collapsed and filtered. For each sample, productive Simpson clonality was calculated as the square root of Simpson's diversity index over productive rearrangements. TCRdb obtained this table from immuneACCESS and retained in-frame rearrangements with V and J assigned. These tables miss some clones; where compared with another copy, unresolved V genes account for less than half of the shortfall, and the remainder is unexplained. Clone size and V and J calls were adopted from that table, with D and trimming inferred from the DNA. The sample data list over 250,000 clones, and approximately 79% of these were observed just once. Jointly, the top ten make up around 3.9% of the sample.

For CDR1 and CDR2, the germline V gene lists SGHRS and YFSETQ. V sheds 1 base and J sheds 2 bases, leaving 9 bases between their ends. The CDR3, cysteine through phenylalanine, is 14 amino acids long. Only the CDR3 region is kept as DNA, spanning 42 bases read in frame from base 1. The sample comprised PBMCs or T cells enriched from blood (not recorded which). The sequence was obtained from a man in his thirties or forties with acute COVID-19. This sequence uses TRBV5-1 and TRBJ1-1, and perhaps TRBD1 as D gene, on 5 matching bases. For the CDR3, the sequence is CASSLSGPNTEAFF. The bases are TGCGCCAGCAGCTTGTCAGGGCCCAACACTGAAGCTTTCTTT.